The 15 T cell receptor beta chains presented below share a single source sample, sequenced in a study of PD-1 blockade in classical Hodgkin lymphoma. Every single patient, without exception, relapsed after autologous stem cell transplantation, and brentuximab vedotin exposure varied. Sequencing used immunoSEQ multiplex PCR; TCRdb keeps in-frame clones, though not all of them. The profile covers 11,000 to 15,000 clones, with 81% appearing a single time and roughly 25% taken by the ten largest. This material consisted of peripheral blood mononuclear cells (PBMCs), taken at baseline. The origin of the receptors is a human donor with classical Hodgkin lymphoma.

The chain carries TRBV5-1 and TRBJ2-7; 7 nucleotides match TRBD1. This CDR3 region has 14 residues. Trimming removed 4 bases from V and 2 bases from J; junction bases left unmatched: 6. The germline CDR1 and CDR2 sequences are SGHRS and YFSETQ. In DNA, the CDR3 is TGCGCCAGCAGCCTCGGACAGGTTCCCTACGAGCAGTACTTC. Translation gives CASSLGQVPYEQYF.

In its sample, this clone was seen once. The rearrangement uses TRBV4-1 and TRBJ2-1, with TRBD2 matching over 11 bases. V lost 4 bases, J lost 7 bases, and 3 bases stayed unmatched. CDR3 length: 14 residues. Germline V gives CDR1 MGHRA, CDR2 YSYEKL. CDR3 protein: CASSPRLAGNEQFF. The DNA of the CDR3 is TGCGCCAGCAGCCCCAGACTAGCGGGGAATGAGCAGTTCTTC.

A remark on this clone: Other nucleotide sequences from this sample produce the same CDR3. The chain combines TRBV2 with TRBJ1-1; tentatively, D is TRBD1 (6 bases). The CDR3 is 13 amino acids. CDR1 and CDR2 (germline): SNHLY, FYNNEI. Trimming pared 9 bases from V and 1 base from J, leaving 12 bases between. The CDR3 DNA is TGTGCCAGTCAATTACAGGGGAACACTGAAGCTTTCTTT. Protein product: CASQLQGNTEAFF.

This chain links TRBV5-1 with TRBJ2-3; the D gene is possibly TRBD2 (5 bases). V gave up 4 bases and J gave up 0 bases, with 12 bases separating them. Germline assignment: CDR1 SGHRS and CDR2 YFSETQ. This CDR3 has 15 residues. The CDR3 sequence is CASSKEGGSTDTQYF. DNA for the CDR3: TGCGCCAGCAGCAAAGAGGGCGGCAGCACAGATACGCAGTATTTT.

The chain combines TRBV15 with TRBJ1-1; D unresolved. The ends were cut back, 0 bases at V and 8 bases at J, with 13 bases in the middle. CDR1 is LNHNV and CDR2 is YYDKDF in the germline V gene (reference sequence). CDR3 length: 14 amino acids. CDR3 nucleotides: TGTGCCACCAGCAGAGATAGGGCAGCACGAGAAGCTTTCTTT. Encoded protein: CATSRDRAAREAFF.

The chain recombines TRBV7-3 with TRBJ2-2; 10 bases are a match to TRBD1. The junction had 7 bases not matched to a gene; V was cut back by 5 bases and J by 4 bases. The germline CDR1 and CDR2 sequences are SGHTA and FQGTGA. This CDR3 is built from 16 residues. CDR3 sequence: CASSRRQGAGTGELFF. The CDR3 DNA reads TGTGCCAGCAGCCGGAGACAGGGGGCGGGCACCGGGGAGCTGTTTTTT.

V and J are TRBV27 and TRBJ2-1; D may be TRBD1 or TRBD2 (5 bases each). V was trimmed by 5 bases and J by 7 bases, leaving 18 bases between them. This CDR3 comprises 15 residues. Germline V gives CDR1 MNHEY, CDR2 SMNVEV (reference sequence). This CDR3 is CASSLSGTRRNEQFF. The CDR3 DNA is TGTGCCAGCAGTCTCTCCGGGACCCGGAGGAATGAGCAGTTCTTC.

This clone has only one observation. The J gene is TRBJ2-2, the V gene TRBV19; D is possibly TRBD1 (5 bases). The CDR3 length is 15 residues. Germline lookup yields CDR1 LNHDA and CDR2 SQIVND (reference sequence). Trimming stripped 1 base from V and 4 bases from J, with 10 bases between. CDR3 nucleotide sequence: TGTGCCAGTAGTATAGGAGCAGGGTCCACCGGGGAGCTGTTTTTT. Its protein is CASSIGAGSTGELFF.

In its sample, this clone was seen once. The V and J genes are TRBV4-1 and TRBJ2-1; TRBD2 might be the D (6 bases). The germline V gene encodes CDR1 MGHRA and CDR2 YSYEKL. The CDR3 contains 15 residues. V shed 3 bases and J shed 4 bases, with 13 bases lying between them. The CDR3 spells CASSQTSSSYNEQFF. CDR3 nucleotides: TGCGCCAGCAGCCAGACTAGTTCTTCGTACAATGAGCAGTTCTTC.

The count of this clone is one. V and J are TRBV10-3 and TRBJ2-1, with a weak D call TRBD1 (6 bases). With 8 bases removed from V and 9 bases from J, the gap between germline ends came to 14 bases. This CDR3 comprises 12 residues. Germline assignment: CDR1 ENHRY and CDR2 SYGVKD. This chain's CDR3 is CAIGGPSAEQFF. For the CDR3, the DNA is TGTGCCATCGGGGGCCCCTCCGCTGAGCAGTTCTTC.

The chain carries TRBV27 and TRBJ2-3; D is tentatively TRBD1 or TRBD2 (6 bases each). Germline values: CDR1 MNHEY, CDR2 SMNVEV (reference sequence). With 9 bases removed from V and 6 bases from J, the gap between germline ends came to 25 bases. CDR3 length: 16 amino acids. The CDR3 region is CARRGVFPSRLDTQYF. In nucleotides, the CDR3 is TGTGCCAGGAGGGGGGTTTTCCCCTCCCGATTGGATACGCAGTATTTT.

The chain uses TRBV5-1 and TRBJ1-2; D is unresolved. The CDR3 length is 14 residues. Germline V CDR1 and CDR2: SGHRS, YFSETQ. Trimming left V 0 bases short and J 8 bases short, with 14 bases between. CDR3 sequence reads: CASSLGSDPRGYTF. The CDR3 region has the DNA TGCGCCAGCAGCTTGGGATCGGACCCTAGGGGCTACACCTTC.

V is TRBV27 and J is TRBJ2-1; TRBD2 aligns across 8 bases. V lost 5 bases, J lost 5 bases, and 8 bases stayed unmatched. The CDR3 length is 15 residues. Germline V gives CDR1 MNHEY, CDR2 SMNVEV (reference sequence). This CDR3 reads CASSPRDGRDNEQFF. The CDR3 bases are TGTGCCAGCAGTCCCCGGGACGGGAGGGACAATGAGCAGTTCTTC.

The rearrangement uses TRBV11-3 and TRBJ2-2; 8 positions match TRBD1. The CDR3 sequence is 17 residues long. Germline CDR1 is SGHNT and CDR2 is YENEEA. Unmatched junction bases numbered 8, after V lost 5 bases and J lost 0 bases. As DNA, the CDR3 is TGTGCCAGCAGCCCCCGACAGGGGACCTCGAACACCGGGGAGCTGTTTTTT. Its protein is CASSPRQGTSNTGELFF. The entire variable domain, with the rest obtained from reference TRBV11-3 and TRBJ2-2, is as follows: EAGVVQSPRYKIIEKKQPVAFWCNPISGHNTLYWYLQNLGQGPELLIRYENEEAVDDSQLPKDRFSAERLKGVDSTLKIQPAELGDSAVYLCASSPRQGTSNTGELFFGEGSRLTVL.

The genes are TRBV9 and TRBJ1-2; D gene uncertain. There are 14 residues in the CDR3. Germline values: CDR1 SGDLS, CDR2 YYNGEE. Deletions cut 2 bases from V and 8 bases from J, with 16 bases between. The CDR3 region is CASSVTPRGSGYTF. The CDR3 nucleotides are TGTGCCAGCAGCGTGACCCCCCGGGGTAGCGGCTACACCTTC. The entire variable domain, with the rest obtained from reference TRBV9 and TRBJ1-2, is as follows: DSGVTQTPKHLITATGQRVTLRCSPRSGDLSVYWYQQSLDQGLQFLIQYYNGEERAKGNILERFSAQQFPDLHSELNLSSLELGDSALYFCASSVTPRGSGYTFGSGTRLTVV.